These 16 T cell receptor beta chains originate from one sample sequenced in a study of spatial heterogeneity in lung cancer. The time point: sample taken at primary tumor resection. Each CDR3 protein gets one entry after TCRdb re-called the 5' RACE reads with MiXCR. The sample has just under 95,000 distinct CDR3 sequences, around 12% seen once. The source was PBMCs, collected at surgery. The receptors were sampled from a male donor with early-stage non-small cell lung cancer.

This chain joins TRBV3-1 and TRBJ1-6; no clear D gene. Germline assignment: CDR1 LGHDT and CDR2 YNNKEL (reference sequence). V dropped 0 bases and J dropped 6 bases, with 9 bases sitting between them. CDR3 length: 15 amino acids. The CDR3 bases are TGTGCCAGCAGCCAAGAGGGGTATTCTAATTCACCCCTCCACTTT. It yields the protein CASSQEGYSNSPLHF.

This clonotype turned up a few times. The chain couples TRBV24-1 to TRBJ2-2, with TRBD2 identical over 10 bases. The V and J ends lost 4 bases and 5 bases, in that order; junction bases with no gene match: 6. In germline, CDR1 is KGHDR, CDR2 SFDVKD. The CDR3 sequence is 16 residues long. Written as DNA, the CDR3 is TGTGCCACCAGTGACCGGACTAGCGGAAGGACCGGGGAGCTGTTTTTT. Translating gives CATSDRTSGRTGELFF.

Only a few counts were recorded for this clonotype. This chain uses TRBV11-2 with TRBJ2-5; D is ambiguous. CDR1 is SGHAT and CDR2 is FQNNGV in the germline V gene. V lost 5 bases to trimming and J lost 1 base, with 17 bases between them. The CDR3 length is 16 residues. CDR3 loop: CASSEWGFRGQETQYF. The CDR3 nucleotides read TGTGCCAGCAGCGAGTGGGGATTTCGTGGCCAAGAGACCCAGTACTTC.

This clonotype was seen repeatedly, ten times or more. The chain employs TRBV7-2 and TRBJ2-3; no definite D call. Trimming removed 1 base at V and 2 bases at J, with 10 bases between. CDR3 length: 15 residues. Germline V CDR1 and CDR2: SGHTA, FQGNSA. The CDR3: CASSLGDPYTDTQYF. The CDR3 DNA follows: TGTGCCAGCAGCTTAGGAGACCCCTACACAGATACGCAGTATTTT.

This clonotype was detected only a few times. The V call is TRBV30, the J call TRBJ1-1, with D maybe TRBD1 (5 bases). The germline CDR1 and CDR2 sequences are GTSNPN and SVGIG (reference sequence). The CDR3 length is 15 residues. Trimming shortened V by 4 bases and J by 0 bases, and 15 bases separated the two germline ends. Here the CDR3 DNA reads TGTGCCTGGACCCTTGGGGGGGGTCTGAACACTGAAGCTTTCTTT. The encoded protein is CAWTLGGGLNTEAFF. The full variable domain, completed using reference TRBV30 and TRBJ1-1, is SQTIHQWPATLVQPVGSPLSLECTVEGTSNPNLYWYRQAAGRGLQLLFYSVGIGQISSEVPQNLSASRPQDRQFILSSKKLLLSDSGFYLCAWTLGGGLNTEAFFGQGTRLTVV.

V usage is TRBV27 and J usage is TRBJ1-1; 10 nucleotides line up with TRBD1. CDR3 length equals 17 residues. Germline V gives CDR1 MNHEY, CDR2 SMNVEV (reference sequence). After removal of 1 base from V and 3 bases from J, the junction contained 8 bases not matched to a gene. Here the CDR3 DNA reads TGTGCCAGCAGTTTATTCGGGACAGGGGCCTGGGACACTGAAGCTTTCTTT. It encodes CASSLFGTGAWDTEAFF.

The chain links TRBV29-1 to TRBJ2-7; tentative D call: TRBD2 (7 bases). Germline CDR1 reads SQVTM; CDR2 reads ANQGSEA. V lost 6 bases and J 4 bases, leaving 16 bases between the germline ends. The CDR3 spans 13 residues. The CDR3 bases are TGCAGCGTGACACATGGGGGGGCTTACGAGCAGTACTTC. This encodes CSVTHGGAYEQYF.

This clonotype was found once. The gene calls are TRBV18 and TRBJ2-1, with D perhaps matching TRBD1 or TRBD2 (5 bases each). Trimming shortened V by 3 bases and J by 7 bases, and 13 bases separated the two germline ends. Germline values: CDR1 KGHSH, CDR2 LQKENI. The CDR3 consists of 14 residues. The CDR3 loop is CASSPEGWGNEQFF. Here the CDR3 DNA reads TGTGCCAGCTCACCTGAGGGTTGGGGGAATGAGCAGTTCTTC.

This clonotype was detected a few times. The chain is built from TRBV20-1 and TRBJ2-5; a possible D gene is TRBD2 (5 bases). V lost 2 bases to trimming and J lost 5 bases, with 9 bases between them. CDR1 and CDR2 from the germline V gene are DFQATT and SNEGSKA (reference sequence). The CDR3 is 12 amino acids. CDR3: CSARLGGETQYF. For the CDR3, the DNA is TGCAGTGCTAGACTAGGCGGGGAGACCCAGTACTTC.

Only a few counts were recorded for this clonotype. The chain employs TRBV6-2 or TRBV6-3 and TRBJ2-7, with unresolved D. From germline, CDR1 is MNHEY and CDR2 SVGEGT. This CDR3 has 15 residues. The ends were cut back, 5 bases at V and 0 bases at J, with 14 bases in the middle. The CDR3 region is CASSHHWRTSYEQYF. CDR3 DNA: TGTGCCAGCAGTCACCATTGGCGAACCTCCTACGAGCAGTACTTC.

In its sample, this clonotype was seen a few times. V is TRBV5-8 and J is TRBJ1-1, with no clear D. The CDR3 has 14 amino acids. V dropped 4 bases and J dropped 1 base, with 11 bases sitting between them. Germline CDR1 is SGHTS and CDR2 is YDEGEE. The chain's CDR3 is CASSLKQRNTEAFF. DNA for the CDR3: TGTGCCAGCAGCCTTAAGCAGAGGAACACTGAAGCTTTCTTT.

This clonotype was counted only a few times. The CDR3 protein is CASSPTGVNEKLFF. DNA for the CDR3: TGTGCCAGCAGCCCGACAGGAGTTAATGAAAAACTGTTTTTT. This chain connects TRBV5-5 to TRBJ1-4, with D possibly TRBD1 on 6 matching bases. The CDR3 has 14 amino acids. Trimming stripped 4 bases from V and 4 bases from J, with 11 bases between. The germline gives CDR1 SGHKS, CDR2 YYEKEE (reference sequence).

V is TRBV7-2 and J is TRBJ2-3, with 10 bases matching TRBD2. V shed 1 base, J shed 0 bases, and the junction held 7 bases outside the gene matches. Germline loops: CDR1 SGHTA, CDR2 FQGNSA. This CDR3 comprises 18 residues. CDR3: CASSLVGSGGSSTDTQYF. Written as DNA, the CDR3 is TGTGCCAGCAGCTTAGTCGGTAGCGGGGGGTCTAGCACAGATACGCAGTATTTT.

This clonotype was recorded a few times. CDR3 DNA sequence: TGCAGCGTTGAGGAGGGTAAAAATGAGCAGTTCTTC. Its translation is CSVEEGKNEQFF. The chain couples TRBV29-1 to TRBJ2-1, with D tentatively TRBD2 (6 bases). The V gene's germline CDR1 is SQVTM and CDR2 ANQGSEA. This CDR3 comprises 12 residues. V was cut by 3 bases and J by 7 bases, with 10 bases left in between.

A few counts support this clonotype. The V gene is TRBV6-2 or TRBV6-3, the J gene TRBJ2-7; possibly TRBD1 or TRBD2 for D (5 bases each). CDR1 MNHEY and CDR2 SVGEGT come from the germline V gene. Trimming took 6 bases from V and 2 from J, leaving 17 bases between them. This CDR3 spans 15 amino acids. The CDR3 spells CASSQGVRLTYEQYF. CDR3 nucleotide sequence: TGTGCCAGCAGCCAGGGAGTTCGTCTTACCTACGAGCAGTACTTC.

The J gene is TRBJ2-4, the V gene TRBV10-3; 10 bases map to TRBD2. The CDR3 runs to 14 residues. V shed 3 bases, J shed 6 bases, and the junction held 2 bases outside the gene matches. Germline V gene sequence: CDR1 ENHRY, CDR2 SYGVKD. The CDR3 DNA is TGTGCCATCAGTGAAGGGACTAGCGTAAACATTCAGTACTTC. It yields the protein CAISEGTSVNIQYF.